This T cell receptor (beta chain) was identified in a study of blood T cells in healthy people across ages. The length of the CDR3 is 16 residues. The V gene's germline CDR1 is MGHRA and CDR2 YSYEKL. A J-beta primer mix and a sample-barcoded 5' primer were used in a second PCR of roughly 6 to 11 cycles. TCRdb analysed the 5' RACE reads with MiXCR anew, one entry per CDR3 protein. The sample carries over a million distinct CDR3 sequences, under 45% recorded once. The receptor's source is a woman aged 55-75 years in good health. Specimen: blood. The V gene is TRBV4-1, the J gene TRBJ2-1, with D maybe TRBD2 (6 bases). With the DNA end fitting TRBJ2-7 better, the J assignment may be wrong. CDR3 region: CASSQGGLSSYNEQYF. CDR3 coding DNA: TGCGCCAGCAGCCAAGGGGGACTTAGCTCCTACAATGAGCAGTACTTC.